The 31 T cell receptor beta chains below all came from one sample that was sequenced in a study of metastatic and nonmetastatic thyroid tumors. With MiXCR, TCRdb reprocessed the PCR reads. This table has around 22,000 clones, 19% appearing once. All patients were untreated before thyroid surgery. The sample comprised blood. Receptor source: a male donor with papillary thyroid cancer or a benign thyroid nodule (not recorded which). Some clones in this sample may be carry-over from other donors' samples.

This clone was observed a handful of times. This sequence joins TRBV15 and TRBJ2-3; 10 nucleotides align to TRBD2. Germline V CDR1 and CDR2: LNHNV, YYDKDF (reference sequence). The CDR3 contains 17 residues. V lost 0 bases, J lost 10 bases, and 13 bases stayed unmatched. CDR3 nucleotides: TGTGCCACCAGCAGAGATGCGCGCGGACTAGCGGTAGGAGCGCAGTATTTT. This encodes CATSRDARGLAVGAQYF.

The chain links TRBV6-2 or TRBV6-3 to TRBJ1-4, with D possibly matching TRBD1 (5 bases). The V and J ends lost 1 base and 10 bases respectively, with 13 bases between them. The CDR3 consists of 14 residues. Per germline, CDR1 MNHEY and CDR2 SVGEGT. The CDR3 is CASSYLGRQGKLFF. CDR3 DNA: TGTGCCAGCAGTTACTTGGGCAGGCAGGGAAAACTGTTTTTT.

The table lists this clone with a few counts. The rearrangement joins TRBV25-1 to TRBJ2-1, with D maybe TRBD1 (5 bases). There are 14 residues in the CDR3. V gave up 5 bases and J gave up 10 bases, with 18 bases separating them. Germline V gene lookup returns CDR1 MGHDK and CDR2 SYGVNS. CDR3 in DNA: TGTGCCAGCAGTTGCTGGACATGGTCGGGCGAGCAGTTCTTC. Translation: CASSCWTWSGEQFF.

This clone was seen ten or more times. The V call is TRBV7-2, the J call TRBJ2-7; D is uncertain. Trimming removed 4 bases at V and 3 bases at J, with 16 bases between. This CDR3 has 15 amino acids. Germline V gene sequence: CDR1 SGHTA, CDR2 FQGNSA. This CDR3 reads CASSSTSGVGYEQYF. The CDR3 DNA reads as TGTGCCAGCAGCTCCACCTCCGGAGTAGGCTACGAGCAGTACTTC.

This clone was found a few times. The V call is TRBV6-1, the J call TRBJ2-7; D is perhaps TRBD1 (6 bases). V dropped 6 bases and J dropped 0 bases, with 12 bases sitting between them. From germline, CDR1 is MNHNS and CDR2 SASEGT. CDR3 length: 14 residues. The CDR3 protein is CASRQGALSYEQYF. The CDR3 DNA reads TGTGCCAGCAGACAGGGTGCCCTCTCCTACGAGCAGTACTTC.

V gene TRBV30 combines with J gene TRBJ1-2; 10 positions match TRBD1. Per the germline V gene, CDR1 is GTSNPN and CDR2 is SVGIG (reference sequence). The CDR3 loop spans 13 amino acids. The V segment lost 3 bases and the J segment 4 bases; nucleotides outside the gene matches: 2. This CDR3 reads CAWRGQGSYGYTF. The DNA of the CDR3 is TGTGCCTGGAGGGGACAGGGGAGCTATGGCTACACCTTC.

In its sample, this clone is medium-sized. The J gene is TRBJ2-3, the V gene TRBV27; weak D call: TRBD1 (8 bases). Trimming took 4 bases from V and 3 from J, leaving 17 bases between them. CDR1 is MNHEY, CDR2 SMNVEV, per germline (reference sequence). The CDR3 has 16 residues. This chain's CDR3 is CASSSTGGGFTDTQYF. CDR3 bases: TGTGCCAGCAGTTCCACAGGGGGAGGGTTTACAGATACGCAGTATTTT.

The V and J genes are TRBV11-1 and TRBJ2-3; 10 bases agree with TRBD1. The CDR3 covers 17 residues. The junction had 10 bases not matched to a gene; V was cut back by 5 bases and J by 2 bases. The germline V gene encodes CDR1 SGHAT and CDR2 FQDESV (reference sequence). This CDR3 reads CASSKRTGTGDTDTQYF. In DNA, the CDR3 is TGTGCCAGCAGCAAACGCACCGGGACAGGGGACACAGATACGCAGTATTTT.

This clone was counted ten times or more. This rearrangement joins TRBV20-1 to TRBJ2-2, with D hard to call. The CDR3 runs 14 residues. V was pared by 4 bases and J by 1 base, with 10 bases between. Germline V lookup: CDR1 DFQATT, CDR2 SNEGSKA (reference sequence). The CDR3 nucleotides are TGCAGTGCTATCGAACAGCGGAACACCGGGGAGCTGTTTTTT. Amino acid sequence: CSAIEQRNTGELFF.

This clone is termed large. The V and J genes are TRBV2 and TRBJ2-7, with TRBD2 matching 7 bases. The CDR3 loop spans 14 amino acids. Trimming removed 5 bases from V and 7 bases from J; junction bases left unmatched: 11. Per the germline V gene, CDR1 is SNHLY and CDR2 is FYNNEI. The CDR3, as DNA: TGTGCCAGCAGTTCTTTCCGGGAGGACGGAGAGCAGTACTTC. Translation gives CASSSFREDGEQYF.

The gene calls are TRBV20-1 and TRBJ2-3, with 8 bases aligning to TRBD2. CDR1 and CDR2 from the germline V gene are DFQATT and SNEGSKA (reference sequence). The V and J ends lost 5 bases and 6 bases, in that order; junction bases with no gene match: 16. This CDR3 has 16 amino acids. The CDR3 is CSAPLRSGGRSDTQYF. The DNA for the CDR3 is TGCAGTGCTCCCCTACGGTCGGGCGGGAGGTCGGATACGCAGTATTTT.

About this clone itself: One junction end disagrees with the germline gene, perhaps due to a read error. The V call is TRBV27, the J call TRBJ2-1; the D gene is possibly TRBD2 (6 bases). In germline, CDR1 is MNHEY, CDR2 SMNVEV (reference sequence). This CDR3 has 14 residues. CDR3 bases: TGTGCCAGCAATTTATTTCTGGGGGACTATGAGCAGTTCTTC. Translation: CASNLFLGDYEQFF.

This clone showed up just a few times. V gene TRBV2 combines with J gene TRBJ2-7; maybe TRBD1 (5 bases). Germline CDR1 SNHLY, CDR2 FYNNEI. This CDR3 is built from 11 residues. V lost 8 bases, J lost 3 bases, and 8 bases lay in between. This CDR3 reads CASRQGYEQYF. CDR3 coding DNA: TGTGCCAGCCGGCAGGGCTACGAGCAGTACTTC.

This clone was recorded at least ten times. The chain uses TRBV19 and TRBJ1-1; D is ambiguous. The CDR3 loop spans 12 amino acids. Germline V gene data show CDR1 as LNHDA and CDR2 as SQIVND (reference sequence). V lost 5 bases to trimming and J lost 8 bases, with 12 bases between them. The CDR3 protein is CASSPPGQEAFF. The CDR3 nucleotides are TGTGCCAGTAGTCCCCCGGGTCAAGAAGCTTTCTTT. Looking up the rest from reference TRBV19 and TRBJ1-1 gives the full variable domain: DGGITQSPKYLFRKEGQNVTLSCEQNLNHDAMYWYRQDPGQGLRLIYYSQIVNDFQKGDIAEGYSVSREKKESFPLTVTSAQKNPTAFYLCASSPPGQEAFFGQGTRLTVV.

Within the sample, this clone is medium-sized. The chain links TRBV12-3 or TRBV12-4 to TRBJ2-7; 9 positions match TRBD1. The CDR3 is 13 residues long. The CDR3 DNA reads as TGTGCAAGCCGGGACAGGGAAACCTACGAGCAGTACTTC. This codes for CASRDRETYEQYF.

V and J are TRBV5-1 and TRBJ2-3; possible D gene TRBD2, 6 bases. The V gene's germline CDR1 is SGHRS and CDR2 YFSETQ. This CDR3 comprises 15 residues. V shed 4 bases and J shed 1 base, with 13 bases lying between them. DNA for the CDR3: TGCGCCAGCAGCCTCCAGGTAGCGGGCACAGATACGCAGTATTTT. This encodes CASSLQVAGTDTQYF.

About this clone: At one end, the junction sequence differs from germline, possibly due to a read error. The chain links TRBV5-1 to TRBJ1-5; D is perhaps TRBD1 (5 bases). Germline CDR1 SGHRS, CDR2 YFSETQ. This CDR3 is 15 amino acids long. In nucleotides, the CDR3 is TGCGCCAGCAGCCCGGCTGGGCCCGAGAAGGGGCCCAAGCATTTT. Translated: CASSPAGPEKGPKHF.

This clone was seen ten or more times. The chain links TRBV12-3 or TRBV12-4 to TRBJ1-1; 10 bases match TRBD1. CDR3 size: 13 residues. Trimming at V came to 6 bases and at J to 8 bases, leaving 6 bases not matched to a gene. The CDR3 bases are TGTGCCAGCAGACCGGGACAGGGGACCGAAGCTTTCTTT. Amino acid sequence: CASRPGQGTEAFF.

The chain recombines TRBV9 with TRBJ1-2; D is undetermined. The CDR3 spans 13 residues. V lost 0 bases to trimming and J lost 4 bases, with 7 bases between them. Germline V gives CDR1 SGDLS, CDR2 YYNGEE. CDR3 sequence: CASSVVTGYGYTF. CDR3 coding DNA: TGTGCCAGCAGCGTAGTTACGGGCTATGGCTACACCTTC. The variable domain in full, with the rest retrieved from reference TRBV9 and TRBJ1-2, is DSGVTQTPKHLITATGQRVTLRCSPRSGDLSVYWYQQSLDQGLQFLIQYYNGEERAKGNILERFSAQQFPDLHSELNLSSLELGDSALYFCASSVVTGYGYTFGSGTRLTVV.

This clone has only a few counts. The CDR3 end shows no conserved phenylalanine or tryptophan, and so a read error is likely. This chain links TRBV6-1 with TRBJ1-6, with 11 bases aligning to TRBD1. The CDR3 extends over 14 amino acids. Trimming removed 9 bases from V and 9 bases from J; junction bases left unmatched: 7. Germline V gene lookup returns CDR1 MNHNS and CDR2 SASEGT. The CDR3 loop is CASSPGTGGSPLHS. The CDR3 region has the DNA TGTGCCAGTAGTCCCGGGACAGGGGGTTCACCCCTCCACTCT.

In its sample, this clone was seen many times. The V gene is TRBV2, the J gene TRBJ2-3; 10 bases agree with TRBD2. The junction had 11 bases not matched to a gene; V was cut back by 8 bases and J by 9 bases. Germline CDR1 and CDR2: SNHLY and FYNNEI. CDR3 length equals 14 residues. The CDR3 reads CASGTSVGSRTQYF. The CDR3 nucleotides are TGTGCCAGCGGGACTAGCGTTGGGTCTCGGACGCAGTATTTT.

This clone was counted a single time. The rearrangement uses TRBV12-3 or TRBV12-4 and TRBJ2-2, with 10 bases fitting TRBD2. The V gene end was trimmed by 3 bases and the J gene end by 3 bases; junction bases not matched to a gene: 13. This CDR3 is built from 19 residues. CDR3: CASSFLSSGGWGDTGELFF. The CDR3, as DNA: TGTGCCAGCAGTTTTTTGTCTAGCGGGGGATGGGGGGACACCGGGGAGCTGTTTTTT.

This clone occurred many times. The chain carries TRBV18 and TRBJ2-1, with 13 bases aligning to TRBD2. Trimming took 3 bases from V and 6 from J; bases not matched to a gene: 5. The CDR3 is 16 amino acids. Looked up from germline, CDR1 is KGHSH and CDR2 is LQKENI. This chain's CDR3 is CASSPGGTSGVNEQFF. The CDR3 bases are TGTGCCAGCTCACCCGGCGGGACTAGCGGGGTCAATGAGCAGTTCTTC.

This clone was seen ten or more times. The junction and the germline gene differ at one end; a read error may be behind it. The J gene is TRBJ2-5, the V gene TRBV7-7; TRBD1 is a possible D gene (6 bases). The CDR3 is made up of 16 amino acids. CDR1 SSHAT and CDR2 FNYEAQ come from the germline V gene (reference sequence). The CDR3 DNA follows: TGTGCTAGCAGCTTAATGTCCGGCCCAAGGGGGGAGACCCAGTACTTC. Translation: CASSLMSGPRGETQYF. Using reference TRBV7-7 and TRBJ2-5 for the parts outside the CDR3, the full variable domain is GAGVSQSPRYKVTKRGQDVTLRCDPISSHATLYWYQQALGQGPEFLTYFNYEAQPDKSGLPSDRFSAERPEGSISTLTIQRTEQRDSAMYRCASSLMSGPRGETQYFGPGTRLLVL.

In its sample, this clone is medium-sized. V gene TRBV5-1 combines with J gene TRBJ2-1; D is ambiguous. This CDR3 has 15 amino acids. Looked up from germline, CDR1 is SGHRS and CDR2 is YFSETQ. Between the trimmed V and J ends, which lost 1 base and 1 base, there was a span of 9 bases. The CDR3 coding sequence is TGCGCCAGCAGCTTGCTGGGCCAATCCTACAATGAGCAGTTCTTC. Its protein is CASSLLGQSYNEQFF.

The V and J genes are TRBV12-3 or TRBV12-4 and TRBJ1-5, with TRBD1 matching over 12 bases. The CDR3 contains 16 residues. V shed 5 bases and J 6 bases; nucleotides not matched to a gene: 8. The CDR3 reads CASSRDRGRVVQPQHF. The CDR3 DNA is TGTGCCAGCAGTCGGGACAGGGGGCGCGTCGTTCAGCCCCAGCATTTT.

A few counts support this clone. Mismatch with germline at one junction end may stem from a read error. Other nucleotide sequences from this sample produce the same CDR3. The J gene is TRBJ1-2, the V gene TRBV2; a weak D match, TRBD1 (6 bases). The CDR3 totals 13 residues. Germline lookup yields CDR1 SNHLY and CDR2 FYNNEI. CDR3 nucleotide sequence: TGTGCCAGTAGTGAGGGGGGACCATATGGCTACACCTTC. Protein product: CASSEGGPYGYTF.

By sample fraction, this clone is medium-sized (0.01 to 0.1%). The V call is TRBV12-3 or TRBV12-4, the J call TRBJ2-1, with TRBD2 identical over 9 bases. J lost 8 bases, V lost 1 base, and 6 bases had no gene match. There are 15 residues in the CDR3. The CDR3 loop is CASSLGSGRHDEQFF. The CDR3 DNA reads as TGTGCCAGCAGTTTAGGTAGCGGGAGACATGATGAGCAGTTCTTC.

On this clone: Other nucleotide sequences in the sample specify the same CDR3. The chain carries TRBV20-1 and TRBJ2-3, with 7 bases that match TRBD1. This CDR3 spans 14 amino acids. The germline V gene has CDR1 DFQATT and CDR2 SNEGSKA (reference sequence). V shed 4 bases, J shed 0 bases, and the junction held 4 bases outside the gene matches. This CDR3 reads CSANGQASTDTQYF. For the CDR3, the DNA is TGCAGTGCTAACGGACAGGCCAGCACAGATACGCAGTATTTT.

Worth noting for this clone: A single base separates this from a much larger clone, so it may be a read error. Other DNA sequences from this sample encode an identical CDR3 as well. The chain carries TRBV19 and TRBJ2-4; D possibly corresponds to TRBD2 (6 bases). Trimming removed 4 bases at V and 5 bases at J, with 12 bases between. CDR3 length equals 14 residues. The germline V gene has CDR1 LNHDA and CDR2 SQIVND (reference sequence). The CDR3: CASSTLWGENIQYF. The CDR3 DNA sequence: TGTGCCAGTAGTACCCTGTGGGGGGAAAACATTCAGTACTTC.

By sample fraction, this clone is medium-sized. This chain connects TRBV19 to TRBJ2-2, with D perhaps matching TRBD1 or TRBD2 (5 bases each). The V and J ends lost 9 bases and 3 bases respectively, with 14 bases between them. Per the germline V gene, CDR1 is LNHDA and CDR2 is SQIVND (reference sequence). CDR3 length: 14 amino acids. The CDR3 DNA is TGTGCCAGCAGGGATTCGGGGTACACCGGGGAGCTGTTTTTT. Translated: CASRDSGYTGELFF.